The T cell receptor beta chain under discussion was sequenced for a study of human T cells and chemical hapten exposure. Study-wide background: Subjects had 2% DPC placed on about 2 cm by about 2 cm of upper inner arm skin for sensitization. Study results and limitations: Alopecia affected the donors, so their immune response may differ from healthy people's.

The CDR3 spans 13 residues. With 4 bases removed from V and 9 bases from J, the gap between germline ends came to 13 bases. The V gene's germline CDR1 is WNHNN and CDR2 SYGVQD (reference sequence). This clonotype was counted at least ten times. Its antigen is currently unknown. TCRdb reprocessed the RACE reads via MiXCR and lists one record per CDR3 protein. This sample yields about 380,000 distinct CDR3 sequences, of which approximately 5% are seen a single time; 2.5% to 3% belongs to the top ten. Indicated time point: pre-sensitization, week 0. Noted treatment: therapeutic diphenylcyclopropenone sensitization with weekly scalp DPC.

This clonotype was obtained from a woman aged 45-59 years with alopecia areata. Some clones in this sample may be carry-over from other donors' samples. Sequenced material: whole blood, taken in connection with sensitization to the hapten diphenylcyclopropenone (DPC). The chain couples TRBV10-1 to TRBJ2-1, with D possibly TRBD1 on 5 matching bases. The CDR3 here is CASSVSTGTEQFF. The CDR3 DNA reads as TGCGCCAGCAGTGTGTCAACAGGCACTGAGCAGTTCTTC.